This is a list of T cell receptor beta chains from one sample in a study of shared clonotypes between healthy human individuals. Assay used: immunoSEQ multiplex PCR; TCRdb lists only in-frame clones, some missing. The sample holds 2 million to 2.5 million clones, roughly 91% seen once. What was sequenced was naive CD8+ T cells from PBMCs. The receptors here all came from a man aged 18 to 29 in good health. Some clones in this sample may be carry-over from other donors' samples. Both conserved end residues are trimmed from each CDR3.

cdr3_aa j_call v_call
ASTNSGVSYEQY TRBJ2-7 TRBV28
ASSQDAGQGNYGYT TRBJ1-2 TRBV4-2
ASSLVGAVFNYGYT TRBJ1-2 TRBV7-8
ASSATGGEQF TRBJ2-1 TRBV11-2
ASSLEAKPSYEQY TRBJ2-7 TRBV11-2
ASTLRTGPLNEQF TRBJ2-1 TRBV7-9
ASTAIGQGYYEQY TRBJ2-7 TRBV28
ASAGGRPGTEQY TRBJ2-7 TRBV28
AIRPTVSPETQY TRBJ2-5 TRBV10-3
ATSRGTGSSYEQY TRBJ2-7 TRBV15
ASSLDSARTGELF TRBJ2-2 TRBV5-1
AWSVVYEQY TRBJ2-7 TRBV30
ASSDRGYGYT TRBJ1-2 TRBV6-4
ASSFIGTSGNTIY TRBJ1-3 TRBV5-8
ASSLFRLNQPQH TRBJ1-5 TRBV28
ASSLMWAGDQPQH TRBJ1-5 TRBV28
ASTDGNTVY TRBJ1-3 TRBV11-2
ASSLTATGPAGELF TRBJ2-2 TRBV5-6
ASRPSGDRGRLEQY TRBJ2-7 TRBV21-1
ASSYRTRADEQF TRBJ2-1 TRBV6-5
AWSTKGFQETQY TRBJ2-5 TRBV30
ATQFKAGELF TRBJ2-2 TRBV27
ASATGTVYEQY TRBJ2-7 TRBV27
ASGDGAASYEQY TRBJ2-7 TRBV2
ASPPRQGAANYGYT TRBJ1-2 TRBV2
ASSQDEGPYPYEQY TRBJ2-7 TRBV4-1
ASSEGLAGDYEQY TRBJ2-7 TRBV9
ASSEQWGEQY TRBJ2-7 TRBV5-5
ASSPTESGELF TRBJ2-2 TRBV28